This T cell receptor (beta chain) is drawn from a study of patients and donors after allogeneic stem cell transplantation. The CDR3 is 12 amino acids. With 8 bases removed from V and 4 bases from J, the gap between germline ends came to 9 bases. CDR1 is MNHEY and CDR2 is SVGAGI in the germline V gene. This clonotype was seen a handful of times. TCRdb re-called the RT-PCR reads with MiXCR, one entry per CDR3 protein. The sample has roughly 960,000 distinct CDR3 sequences, approximately 19% seen once. This sequence was found in a human donor who was either an allogeneic HSCT recipient or a stem cell or donor lymphocyte infusion donor (not recorded which). It is not recorded whose cells these are; they may come from a transplant donor. The chain uses TRBV6-5 and TRBJ1-3, with D possibly matching TRBD1 (6 bases). Sequencing was carried out using blood, either unsorted or a sorted T cell fraction (not recorded which). This CDR3 reads CASQGKGNTIYF. CDR3 bases: TGTGCCAGCCAGGGGAAAGGAAACACCATATATTTT.